These 4 T cell receptor beta chains were all obtained from the same sample, sequenced in a study of T cell responses to AZD1222 COVID-19 vaccine (TCRdb year 2021). Library preparation was by the immunoSEQ multiplex PCR assay. In TCRdb, the immuneACCESS table is reduced to in-frame sequences with V and J assigned. These tables do not hold every clone; where another copy was compared, an unresolved V gene accounts for under half, and the others remain unexplained. A total of 150,000 or so clones appear in this sample, around 90% of them only once. The top ten clones comprise 1.5% to 2% of the sample. Read against the paper, the sample's time point label means: baseline before first vaccination. The material was peripheral blood, obtained on day 0 of AZD1222 vaccination. The receptors were gathered from an adult in good health.

This clone was observed a handful of times. The chain couples TRBV2 to TRBJ1-2, with D uncertain. The germline V gene encodes CDR1 SNHLY and CDR2 FYNNEI. This CDR3 comprises 10 residues. Trimming cost V 8 bases and J 8 bases, with 9 bases left between them. CDR3 sequence (DNA): TGTGCCAGCCCCCTCCGAGGCTACACCTTC. Translating gives CASPLRGYTF.

The J gene is TRBJ1-4, the V gene TRBV24-1; no definite D call. The CDR3 runs 14 residues. V was shortened by 3 bases and J by 8 bases, with 12 bases between the two germline ends. CDR1 is KGHDR and CDR2 is SFDVKD in the germline V gene. The CDR3 here is CATSDVEETEKLFF. For the CDR3, the DNA is TGTGCCACCAGTGATGTGGAGGAAACCGAAAAACTGTTTTTT.

The genes are TRBV6-5 and TRBJ2-5, with D possibly TRBD2 on 5 matching bases. This CDR3 is built from 13 residues. Germline loops: CDR1 MNHEY, CDR2 SVGAGI. Trimming pared 8 bases from V and 3 bases from J, leaving 13 bases between. In DNA form, the CDR3 reads TGTGCCAGCTTGTTCAGCGGAGAAGAGACCCAGTACTTC. As protein: CASLFSGEETQYF.

The gene calls are TRBV6-1 and TRBJ2-3, with 8 nucleotides matching TRBD2. J gave up 0 bases and V 4 bases, and 6 bases lay outside the gene matches. This CDR3 region has 16 residues. Germline-derived CDR1 and CDR2 are MNHNS and SASEGT. CDR3 bases: TGTGCCAGCAGTGTGGGTCTAGCGGGTAGCACAGATACGCAGTATTTT. It codes for CASSVGLAGSTDTQYF.